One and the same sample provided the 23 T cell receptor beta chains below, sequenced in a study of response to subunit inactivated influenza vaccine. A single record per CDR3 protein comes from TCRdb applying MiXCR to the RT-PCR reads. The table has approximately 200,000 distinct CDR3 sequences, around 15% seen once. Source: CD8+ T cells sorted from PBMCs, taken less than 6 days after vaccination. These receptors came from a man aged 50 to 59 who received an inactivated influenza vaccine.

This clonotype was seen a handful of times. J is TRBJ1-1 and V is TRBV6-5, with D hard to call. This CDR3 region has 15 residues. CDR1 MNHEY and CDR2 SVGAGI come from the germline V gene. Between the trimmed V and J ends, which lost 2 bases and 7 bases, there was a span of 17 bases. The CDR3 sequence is CASSYELKQTSEAFF. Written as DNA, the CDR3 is TGTGCCAGCAGTTACGAGCTTAAGCAGACGAGTGAAGCTTTCTTT.

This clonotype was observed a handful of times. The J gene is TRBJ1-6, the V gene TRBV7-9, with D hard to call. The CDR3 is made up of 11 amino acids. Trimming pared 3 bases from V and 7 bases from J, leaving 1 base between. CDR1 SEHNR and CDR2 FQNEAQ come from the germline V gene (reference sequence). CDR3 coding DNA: TGTGCCAGCAGCTTGAATTCACCCCTCCACTTT. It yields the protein CASSLNSPLHF.

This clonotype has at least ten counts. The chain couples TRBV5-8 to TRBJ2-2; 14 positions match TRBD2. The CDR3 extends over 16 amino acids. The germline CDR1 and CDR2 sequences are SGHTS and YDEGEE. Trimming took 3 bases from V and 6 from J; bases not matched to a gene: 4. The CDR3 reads CASSWGTSGSPGELFF. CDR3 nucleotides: TGTGCCAGCAGCTGGGGGACTAGCGGGAGCCCCGGGGAGCTGTTTTTT.

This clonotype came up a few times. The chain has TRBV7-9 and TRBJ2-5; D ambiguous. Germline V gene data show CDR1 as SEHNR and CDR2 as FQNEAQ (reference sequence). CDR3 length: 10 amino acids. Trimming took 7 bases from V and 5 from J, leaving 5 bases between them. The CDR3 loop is CASKGETQYF. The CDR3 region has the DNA TGTGCCAGCAAAGGGGAGACCCAGTACTTC.

This CDR3 reads CASSGEDNEQFF. CDR3 DNA sequence: TGTGCCAGCAGCGGTGAAGACAATGAGCAGTTCTTC. This sequence joins TRBV5-5 and TRBJ2-1; D gene ambiguous. Trimming pared 4 bases from V and 5 bases from J, leaving 7 bases between. This CDR3 is 12 amino acids long. CDR1 SGHKS and CDR2 YYEKEE come from the germline V gene (reference sequence).

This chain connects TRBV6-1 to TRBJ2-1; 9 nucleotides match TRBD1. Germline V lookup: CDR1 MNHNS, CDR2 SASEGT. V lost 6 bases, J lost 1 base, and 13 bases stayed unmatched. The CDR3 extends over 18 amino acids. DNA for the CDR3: TGTGCCAGCAGGCCCCTGCTCCGGACAGGGGTGTCCTACAATGAGCAGTTCTTC. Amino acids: CASRPLLRTGVSYNEQFF.

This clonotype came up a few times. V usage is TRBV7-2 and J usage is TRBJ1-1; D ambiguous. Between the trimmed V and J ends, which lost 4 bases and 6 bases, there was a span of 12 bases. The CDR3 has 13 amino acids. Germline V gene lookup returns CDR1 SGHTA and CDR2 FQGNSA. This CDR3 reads CASSSWIGAEAFF. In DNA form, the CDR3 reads TGTGCCAGCAGCTCATGGATTGGCGCTGAAGCTTTCTTT.

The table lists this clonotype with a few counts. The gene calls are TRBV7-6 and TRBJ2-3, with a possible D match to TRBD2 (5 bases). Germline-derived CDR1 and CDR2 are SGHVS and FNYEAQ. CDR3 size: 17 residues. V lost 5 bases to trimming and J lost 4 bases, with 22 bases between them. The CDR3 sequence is CASSPLTAAIRADTQYF. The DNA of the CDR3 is TGTGCCAGCAGCCCCCTAACAGCGGCTATAAGGGCAGATACGCAGTATTTT.

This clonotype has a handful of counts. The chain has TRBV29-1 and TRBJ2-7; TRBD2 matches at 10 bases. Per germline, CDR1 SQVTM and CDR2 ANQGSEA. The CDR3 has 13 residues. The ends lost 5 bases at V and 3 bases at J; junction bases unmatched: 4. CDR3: CSVHTSGDYEQYF. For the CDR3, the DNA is TGCAGCGTTCATACTAGCGGGGACTACGAGCAGTACTTC.

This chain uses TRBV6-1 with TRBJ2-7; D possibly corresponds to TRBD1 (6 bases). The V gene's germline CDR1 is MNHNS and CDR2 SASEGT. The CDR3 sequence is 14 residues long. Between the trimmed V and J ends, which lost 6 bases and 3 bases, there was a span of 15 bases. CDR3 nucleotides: TGTGCCAGCAGACCTCCTACAGGGATCTACGAGCAGTACTTC. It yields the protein CASRPPTGIYEQYF.

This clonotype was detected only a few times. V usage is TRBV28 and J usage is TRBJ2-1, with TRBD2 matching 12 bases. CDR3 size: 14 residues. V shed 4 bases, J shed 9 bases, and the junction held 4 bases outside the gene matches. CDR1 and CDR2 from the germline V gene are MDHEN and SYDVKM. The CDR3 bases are TGTGCCAGCAGTTGGACTAGCGGGGTTGGTGAGCAGTTCTTC. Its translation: CASSWTSGVGEQFF.

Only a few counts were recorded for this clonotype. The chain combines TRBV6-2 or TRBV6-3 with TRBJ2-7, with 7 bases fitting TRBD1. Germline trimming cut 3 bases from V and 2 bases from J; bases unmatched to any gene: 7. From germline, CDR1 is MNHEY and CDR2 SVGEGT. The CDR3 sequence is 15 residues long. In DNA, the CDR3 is TGTGCCAGCAGTTATTCAGGGGACAGCACCTACGAGCAGTACTTC. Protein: CASSYSGDSTYEQYF.

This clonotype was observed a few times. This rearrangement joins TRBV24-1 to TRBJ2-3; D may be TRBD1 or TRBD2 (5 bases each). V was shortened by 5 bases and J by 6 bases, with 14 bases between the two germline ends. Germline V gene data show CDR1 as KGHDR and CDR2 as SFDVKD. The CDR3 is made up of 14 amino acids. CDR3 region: CATSGGATSDTQYF. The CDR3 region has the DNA TGTGCCACCAGTGGAGGGGCCACGAGCGATACGCAGTATTTT.

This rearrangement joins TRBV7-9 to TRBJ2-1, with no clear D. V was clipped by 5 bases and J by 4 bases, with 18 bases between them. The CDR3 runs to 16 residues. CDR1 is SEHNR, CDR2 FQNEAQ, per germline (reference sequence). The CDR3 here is CASSPKSPKQYNEQFF. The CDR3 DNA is TGTGCCAGCAGCCCAAAAAGCCCCAAACAATACAATGAGCAGTTCTTC.

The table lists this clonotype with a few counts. For the CDR3, the DNA is TGTGCCAGCAGTTTTTGGGGATATACTGAAGCTTTCTTT. Protein product: CASSFWGYTEAFF. The V gene is TRBV12-3 or TRBV12-4, the J gene TRBJ1-1; D not resolved. Trimming removed 3 bases from V and 5 bases from J, with 10 bases in between. This CDR3 spans 13 amino acids.

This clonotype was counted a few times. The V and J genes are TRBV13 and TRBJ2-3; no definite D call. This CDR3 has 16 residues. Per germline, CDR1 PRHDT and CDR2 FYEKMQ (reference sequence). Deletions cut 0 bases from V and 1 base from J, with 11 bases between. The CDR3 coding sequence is TGTGCCAGCAGCTTAGGAATGGCAGCTCGCACAGATACGCAGTATTTT. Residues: CASSLGMAARTDTQYF.

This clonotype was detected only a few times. The CDR3 DNA reads as TGTGCCTGGAGTATCCTTTTCACAGATACGCAGTATTTT. Amino acids: CAWSILFTDTQYF. V is TRBV30 and J is TRBJ2-3; D gene unclear. V gave up 2 bases and J gave up 2 bases, with 8 bases separating them. This CDR3 has 13 amino acids. In germline, CDR1 is GTSNPN, CDR2 SVGIG (reference sequence).

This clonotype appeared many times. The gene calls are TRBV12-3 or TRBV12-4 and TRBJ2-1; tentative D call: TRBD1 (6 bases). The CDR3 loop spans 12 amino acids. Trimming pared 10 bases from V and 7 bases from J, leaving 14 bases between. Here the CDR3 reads CATSDSPNEQFF. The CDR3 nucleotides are TGTGCCACCTCGGACAGCCCTAATGAGCAGTTCTTC.

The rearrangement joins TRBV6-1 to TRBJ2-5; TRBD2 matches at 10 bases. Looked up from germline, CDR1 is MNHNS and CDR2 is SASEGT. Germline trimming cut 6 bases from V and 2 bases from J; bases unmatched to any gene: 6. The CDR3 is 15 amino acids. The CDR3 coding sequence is TGTGCCAGCAGCCCTAGCGGGGGTATGCAAGAGACCCAGTACTTC. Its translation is CASSPSGGMQETQYF.

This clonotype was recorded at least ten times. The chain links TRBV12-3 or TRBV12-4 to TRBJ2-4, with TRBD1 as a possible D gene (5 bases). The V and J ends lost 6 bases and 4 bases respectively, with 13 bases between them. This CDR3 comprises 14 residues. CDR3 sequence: CASSSEDKKNIQYF. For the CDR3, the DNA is TGTGCCAGCAGCTCAGAGGACAAGAAAAACATTCAGTACTTC.

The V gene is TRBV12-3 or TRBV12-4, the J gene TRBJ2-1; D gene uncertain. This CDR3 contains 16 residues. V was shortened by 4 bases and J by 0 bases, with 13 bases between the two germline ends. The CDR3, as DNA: TGTGCCAGCAGTTCGACGGGCGGAGTCTCCTACAATGAGCAGTTCTTC. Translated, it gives CASSSTGGVSYNEQFF.

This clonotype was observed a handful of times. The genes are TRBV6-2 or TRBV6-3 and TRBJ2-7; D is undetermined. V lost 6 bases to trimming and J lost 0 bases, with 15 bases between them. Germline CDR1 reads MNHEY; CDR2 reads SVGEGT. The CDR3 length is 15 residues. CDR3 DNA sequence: TGTGCCAGCAGCCCCCGCGAATGGAGCTCCTACGAGCAGTACTTC. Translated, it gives CASSPREWSSYEQYF.

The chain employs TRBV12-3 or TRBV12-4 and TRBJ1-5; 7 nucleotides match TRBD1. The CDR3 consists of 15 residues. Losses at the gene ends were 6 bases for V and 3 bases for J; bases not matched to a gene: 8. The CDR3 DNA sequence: TGTGCCAGCAGCCGGACAGGAGACCTCAATCAGCCCCAGCATTTT. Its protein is CASSRTGDLNQPQHF.